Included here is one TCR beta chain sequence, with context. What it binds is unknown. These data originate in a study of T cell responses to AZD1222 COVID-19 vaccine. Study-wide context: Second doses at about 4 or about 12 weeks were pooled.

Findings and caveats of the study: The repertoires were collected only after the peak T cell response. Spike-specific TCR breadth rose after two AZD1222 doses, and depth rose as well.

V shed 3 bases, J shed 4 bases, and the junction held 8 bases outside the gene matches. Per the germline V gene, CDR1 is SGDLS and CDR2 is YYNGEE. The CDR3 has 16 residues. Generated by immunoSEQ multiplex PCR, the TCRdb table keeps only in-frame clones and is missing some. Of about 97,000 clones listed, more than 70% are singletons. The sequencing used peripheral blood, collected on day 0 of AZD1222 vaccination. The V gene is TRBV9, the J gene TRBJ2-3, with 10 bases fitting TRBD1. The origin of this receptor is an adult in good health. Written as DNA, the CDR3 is TGTGCCAGCAGCGCTATTTGGGGACAGGGGTCAGATACGCAGTATTTT. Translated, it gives CASSAIWGQGSDTQYF. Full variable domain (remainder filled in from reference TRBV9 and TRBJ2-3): DSGVTQTPKHLITATGQRVTLRCSPRSGDLSVYWYQQSLDQGLQFLIQYYNGEERAKGNILERFSAQQFPDLHSELNLSSLELGDSALYFCASSAIWGQGSDTQYFGPGTRLTVL.